Following are 32 T cell receptor beta chains from one sample sequenced in a study of beta chain features in type 1 diabetes. Sequencing targeted expressed TCRB transcripts, as all isolated RNA had been reverse transcribed. Sequencing used immunoSEQ multiplex PCR; TCRdb keeps in-frame clones, though not all of them. The table records 300,000 to 400,000 clones, 6.5% to 10% of them present only once. The specimen sequenced was central memory CD4+ T cells from blood. These receptors all stem from a woman younger than 35 in good health.

This clone has a count of ten or more. The gene calls are TRBV4-3 and TRBJ2-7; possible D gene TRBD2, 6 bases. Germline assignment: CDR1 LGHNA and CDR2 YSLEER. V was cut by 3 bases and J by 3 bases, with 15 bases left in between. The CDR3 totals 15 residues. The CDR3 loop is CASSHNKGLNYEQYF. The CDR3 DNA reads TGCGCCAGCAGCCATAATAAGGGACTTAACTACGAGCAGTACTTC.

V and J are TRBV4-2 and TRBJ2-1; weak D call: TRBD1 (6 bases). Germline V gene data show CDR1 as LGHNA and CDR2 as YNFKEQ. Trimming removed 3 bases at V and 7 bases at J, with 10 bases between. This CDR3 comprises 13 residues. CDR3 in amino acids: CASSQNQGNEQFF. The DNA of the CDR3 is TGTGCCAGCAGCCAGAACCAGGGGAATGAGCAGTTCTTC.

Concerning this clone itself: The sample carries other DNA sequences with the same CDR3. The chain is built from TRBV7-2 and TRBJ2-3; D uncertain. This CDR3 comprises 14 residues. V was pared by 0 bases and J by 2 bases, with 6 bases between. Germline CDR1 is SGHTA and CDR2 is FQGNSA. CDR3 nucleotides: TGTGCCAGCAGCTTAGCGGCCTACACAGATACGCAGTATTTT. It yields the protein CASSLAAYTDTQYF.

The rearrangement joins TRBV7-2 to TRBJ2-3; D is undetermined. Germline assignment: CDR1 SGHTA and CDR2 FQGNSA. The CDR3 loop spans 15 amino acids. Between the trimmed V and J ends, which lost 1 base and 0 bases, there was a span of 8 bases. The CDR3 is CASSLVADSTDTQYF. CDR3 coding DNA: TGTGCCAGCAGCTTAGTGGCAGACAGCACAGATACGCAGTATTTT. The full variable domain, with the rest looked up from reference TRBV7-2 and TRBJ2-3, is GAGVSQSPSNKVTEKGKDVELRCDPISGHTALYWYRQSLGQGLEFLIYFQGNSAPDKSGLPSDRFSAERTGGSVSTLTIQRTQQEDSAVYLCASSLVADSTDTQYFGPGTRLTVL.

The chain combines TRBV7-9 with TRBJ2-1; D gene unclear. The ends were cut back, 5 bases at V and 9 bases at J, with 14 bases in the middle. Looked up from germline, CDR1 is SEHNR and CDR2 is FQNEAQ (reference sequence). The CDR3 has 13 residues. This CDR3 reads CASSKLGGAEQFF. The CDR3, as DNA: TGTGCCAGCAGCAAACTTGGCGGTGCTGAGCAGTTCTTC.

The V call is TRBV7-9, the J call TRBJ2-1; tentative D call: TRBD1 (6 bases). The CDR3 sequence is 14 residues long. From germline, CDR1 is SEHNR and CDR2 FQNEAQ (reference sequence). Trimming removed 2 bases from V and 2 bases from J, with 7 bases in between. CDR3 region: CASSLPGAYNEQFF. For the CDR3, the DNA is TGTGCCAGCAGCTTACCAGGGGCCTACAATGAGCAGTTCTTC.

The rearrangement uses TRBV28 and TRBJ2-1; TRBD2 agrees at 9 bases. The V segment lost 3 bases and the J segment 8 bases; nucleotides outside the gene matches: 8. Germline CDR1 reads MDHEN; CDR2 reads SYDVKM. The CDR3 totals 15 residues. The CDR3: CASSLGSGSRYEQFF. In DNA, the CDR3 is TGTGCCAGCAGTTTGGGTAGCGGGAGTCGGTATGAGCAGTTCTTC.

This clone was counted a few times. The chain has TRBV11-2 and TRBJ2-7; the D is unclear. This CDR3 has 13 amino acids. Trimming left V 5 bases short and J 2 bases short, with 10 bases between. Germline lookup yields CDR1 SGHAT and CDR2 FQNNGV. The CDR3 reads CASSPFKAYEQYF. The CDR3 DNA reads TGTGCCAGCAGCCCATTTAAGGCCTACGAGCAGTACTTC.

This clone was counted between two and nine times. The CDR3 here is CASRGQTAYNEQFF. The CDR3 nucleotides read TGTGCCAGCAGGGGACAAACCGCTTACAATGAGCAGTTCTTC. The gene calls are TRBV28 and TRBJ2-1; maybe TRBD1 (6 bases). V was pared by 6 bases and J by 4 bases, with 13 bases between. CDR1 MDHEN and CDR2 SYDVKM come from the germline V gene. The CDR3 runs 14 residues.

This clone showed up many times. The rearrangement uses TRBV2 and TRBJ2-3; D may match TRBD1 or TRBD2 (5 bases each). CDR1 is SNHLY and CDR2 is FYNNEI in the germline V gene. V was trimmed by 7 bases and J by 6 bases, leaving 20 bases between them. CDR3 length equals 15 residues. CDR3 loop: CASMWDPRYMDTQYF. CDR3 nucleotide sequence: TGTGCCAGCATGTGGGACCCCCGTTATATGGATACGCAGTATTTT.

In its sample, this clone was seen a few times. V usage is TRBV5-1 and J usage is TRBJ1-1; possibly TRBD1 for D (6 bases). Germline assignment: CDR1 SGHRS and CDR2 YFSETQ. V was shortened by 1 base and J by 0 bases, with 16 bases between the two germline ends. The CDR3 sequence is 17 residues long. CDR3: CASSLRGGGYMNTEAFF. The CDR3 DNA sequence: TGCGCCAGCAGCTTGAGGGGAGGGGGATACATGAACACTGAAGCTTTCTTT.

There are many counts of this clone. This chain joins TRBV11-2 and TRBJ2-7; tentative D call: TRBD1 (5 bases). Germline V lookup: CDR1 SGHAT, CDR2 FQNNGV. This CDR3 comprises 15 residues. Between the trimmed V and J ends, which lost 5 bases and 6 bases, there was a span of 20 bases. CDR3 residues: CASSPRPGGQGEQYF. The CDR3 DNA follows: TGTGCCAGCAGCCCCCGACCCGGTGGTCAGGGCGAGCAGTACTTC.

This clone was counted a few times. V and J are TRBV18 and TRBJ1-4; possible D gene TRBD1, 5 bases. CDR3 length: 14 amino acids. V gave up 3 bases and J gave up 8 bases, with 13 bases separating them. Germline V lookup: CDR1 KGHSH, CDR2 LQKENI. CDR3 sequence: CASSPGLLGEKLFF. The CDR3 DNA sequence: TGTGCCAGCTCACCGGGGCTTCTAGGCGAAAAACTGTTTTTT.

The J gene is TRBJ1-1, the V gene TRBV7-6; 7 bases are shared with TRBD1. Germline CDR1 reads SGHVS; CDR2 reads FNYEAQ. This CDR3 contains 15 residues. Trimming cost V 5 bases and J 3 bases; bases outside gene matches: 9. Written as DNA, the CDR3 is TGTGCCAGCAGCACGTCCGGGACAGCGGACACTGAAGCTTTCTTT. This sequence encodes CASSTSGTADTEAFF.

This clone was recorded a few times. V is TRBV28 and J is TRBJ2-1; tentative D call: TRBD1 (5 bases). The CDR3 consists of 14 residues. CDR1 is MDHEN, CDR2 SYDVKM, per germline. Between the trimmed V and J ends, which lost 7 bases and 4 bases, there was a span of 14 bases. The CDR3 is CASNVGRAYNEQFF. As DNA, the CDR3 is TGTGCCAGCAATGTGGGCAGGGCTTACAATGAGCAGTTCTTC.

The rearrangement links TRBV4-2 to TRBJ2-2; 8 bases align to TRBD2. The CDR3 length is 16 residues. Germline lookup yields CDR1 LGHNA and CDR2 YNFKEQ. J was trimmed by 4 bases and V by 3 bases; bases with no gene match: 7. The CDR3 nucleotides are TGTGCCAGCAGCCACCCCGGGACTAGTTTCACCGGGGAGCTGTTTTTT. Translating it yields CASSHPGTSFTGELFF.

The V and J genes are TRBV7-2 and TRBJ2-7; a possible D gene is TRBD2 (6 bases). The CDR3 contains 19 residues. Looked up from germline, CDR1 is SGHTA and CDR2 is FQGNSA. V gave up 4 bases and J gave up 1 base, with 26 bases separating them. CDR3 residues: CASSYGPPGLRRISYEQYF. As DNA, the CDR3 is TGTGCCAGCAGCTACGGACCACCGGGACTCCGACGGATTTCCTACGAGCAGTACTTC. The variable domain in full, with the rest retrieved from reference TRBV7-2 and TRBJ2-7, is GAGVSQSPSNKVTEKGKDVELRCDPISGHTALYWYRQSLGQGLEFLIYFQGNSAPDKSGLPSDRFSAERTGGSVSTLTIQRTQQEDSAVYLCASSYGPPGLRRISYEQYFGPGTRLTVT.

This clone was detected only a few times. The rearrangement joins TRBV7-9 to TRBJ2-5, with TRBD1 matching 10 bases. V lost 1 base and J lost 5; bases outside the gene matches: 7. CDR3 size: 16 residues. Germline assignment: CDR1 SEHNR and CDR2 FQNEAQ (reference sequence). The CDR3: CASSLGTGQGFETQYF. CDR3 DNA sequence: TGTGCCAGCAGCTTAGGAACGGGACAGGGGTTTGAGACCCAGTACTTC.

V gene TRBV7-9 combines with J gene TRBJ1-3; D possibly corresponds to TRBD1 (5 bases). V was clipped by 4 bases and J by 2 bases, with 9 bases between them. Germline CDR1 SEHNR, CDR2 FQNEAQ (reference sequence). The CDR3 is made up of 14 amino acids. The CDR3 DNA is TGTGCCAGCAGCTCGGGGACGGCTGGAAACACCATATATTTT. It translates to CASSSGTAGNTIYF. Variable domain in full (rest from reference TRBV7-9 and TRBJ1-3): DTGVSQNPRHKITKRGQNVTFRCDPISEHNRLYWYRQTLGQGPEFLTYFQNEAQLEKSRLLSDRFSAERPKGSFSTLEIQRTEQGDSAMYLCASSSGTAGNTIYFGEGSWLTVV.

The rearrangement links TRBV7-6 to TRBJ2-1, with 9 bases that match TRBD2. The CDR3 extends over 16 amino acids. Germline assignment: CDR1 SGHVS and CDR2 FNYEAQ. V dropped 5 bases and J dropped 6; count of bases not matched to a gene: 11. The chain's CDR3 is CASSEQPGLAGNEQFF. In DNA form, the CDR3 reads TGTGCCAGCAGCGAACAACCGGGACTAGCTGGCAATGAGCAGTTCTTC.

The CDR3 loop is CASSLGQHHMSGGYNEQFF. In nucleotides, the CDR3 is TGCGCCAGCAGCTTGGGACAACACCATATGTCGGGAGGTTACAATGAGCAGTTCTTC. The rearrangement uses TRBV5-1 and TRBJ2-1, with 7 nucleotides matching TRBD2. V gave up 0 bases and J gave up 4 bases; unmatched junction bases: 16. The germline V gene encodes CDR1 SGHRS and CDR2 YFSETQ. CDR3 length: 19 amino acids.

This clone occurred many times. The chain links TRBV29-1 to TRBJ2-2; D gene uncertain. Germline V CDR1 and CDR2: SQVTM, ANQGSEA. Trimming left V 5 bases short and J 0 bases short, with 7 bases between. The CDR3 extends over 13 amino acids. In nucleotides, the CDR3 is TGCAGCGTTTTACAATCGAACACCGGGGAGCTGTTTTTT. As protein: CSVLQSNTGELFF.

This clone came up a few times. The V call is TRBV7-3, the J call TRBJ1-2, with D unclear. V was cut by 3 bases and J by 4 bases, with 0 bases left in between. Per the germline V gene, CDR1 is SGHTA and CDR2 is FQGTGA. This CDR3 comprises 10 residues. The CDR3 spells CASSFYGYTF. CDR3 bases: TGTGCCAGCAGCTTCTATGGCTACACCTTC. Supplemented by reference TRBV7-3 and TRBJ1-2, the full variable domain reads GAGVSQTPSNKVTEKGKYVELRCDPISGHTALYWYRQSLGQGPEFLIYFQGTGAADDSGLPNDRFFAVRPEGSVSTLKIQRTERGDSAVYLCASSFYGYTFGSGTRLTVV.

The chain couples TRBV27 to TRBJ2-7, with 7 bases fitting TRBD1. This CDR3 region has 15 residues. Per germline, CDR1 MNHEY and CDR2 SMNVEV (reference sequence). The junction had 6 bases not matched to a gene; V was cut back by 1 base and J by 3 bases. For the CDR3, the DNA is TGTGCCAGCAGTTTATTGGCCGACAGGGTCTACGAGCAGTACTTC. This gives the protein CASSLLADRVYEQYF.

This clone has only a few counts. The sample has other DNA sequences that encode this CDR3 too. The chain uses TRBV15 and TRBJ2-3; D remains unclear. Germline V gene lookup returns CDR1 LNHNV and CDR2 YYDKDF (reference sequence). CDR3 length equals 15 residues. V was cut by 0 bases and J by 3 bases, with 10 bases left in between. The CDR3 coding sequence is TGTGCCACCAGCAGAGATGTTGGTAGTACAGATACGCAGTATTTT. This codes for CATSRDVGSTDTQYF.

The rearrangement uses TRBV4-3 and TRBJ2-3; D is unresolved. Germline V gene data show CDR1 as LGHNA and CDR2 as YSLEER. CDR3 length: 13 residues. The V end was cut by 8 bases, the J end by 2 bases, with 11 bases between. CDR3 residues: CASARVYTDTQYF. Here the CDR3 DNA reads TGCGCCAGCGCCCGGGTTTACACAGATACGCAGTATTTT.

This clone was found a few times. This chain uses TRBV4-2 with TRBJ2-7; no reliable D call. This CDR3 is 14 amino acids long. Germline CDR1 LGHNA, CDR2 YNFKEQ. V was trimmed by 0 bases and J by 2 bases, leaving 8 bases between them. CDR3 protein: CASSQDLGTYEQYF. DNA of the CDR3: TGTGCCAGCAGCCAAGATCTGGGAACCTACGAGCAGTACTTC.

This clone was observed a few times. The chain employs TRBV7-9 and TRBJ2-3; 11 nucleotides match TRBD2. The CDR3 totals 15 residues. J gave up 4 bases and V 5 bases, and 5 bases lay outside the gene matches. CDR1 is SEHNR and CDR2 is FQNEAQ in the germline V gene (reference sequence). For the CDR3, the DNA is TGTGCCAGCAGCCAACTAGCGGGAGCCGCAGATACGCAGTATTTT. Residues: CASSQLAGAADTQYF.

This clone showed up just a few times. The gene calls are TRBV7-2 and TRBJ2-3; weak D call: TRBD2 (5 bases). The germline V gene has CDR1 SGHTA and CDR2 FQGNSA. V dropped 3 bases and J dropped 11 bases, with 12 bases sitting between them. The CDR3 runs to 12 residues. The CDR3 bases are TGTGCCAGCAGCTTTGAGGGCGCTAGGCAGTATTTT. It translates to CASSFEGARQYF.

Concerning this clone itself: The identical CDR3 is also encoded by other nucleotide sequences in the sample. J is TRBJ2-3 and V is TRBV18; D possibly uses TRBD1 or TRBD2 (6 bases each). CDR3 length: 14 residues. The V end was cut by 1 base, the J end by 4 bases, with 9 bases between. Germline values: CDR1 KGHSH, CDR2 LQKENI. CDR3 region: CASSPLGGPDTQYF. The DNA for the CDR3 is TGTGCCAGCTCACCACTGGGGGGCCCAGATACGCAGTATTTT.

This clone occurred a few times. The chain is built from TRBV10-3 and TRBJ1-1; no firm D call. CDR3 length: 13 residues. Trimming pared 4 bases from V and 3 bases from J, leaving 9 bases between. Germline V CDR1 and CDR2: ENHRY, SYGVKD. The CDR3 loop is CAISGGEYTEAFF. CDR3 sequence (DNA): TGTGCCATCAGTGGCGGGGAGTACACTGAAGCTTTCTTT.

Here the CDR3 reads CASSQELGSSGGRGYGYTF. CDR3 coding DNA: TGTGCCAGCAGCCAAGAACTCGGGTCGAGTGGAGGACGAGGGTATGGCTACACCTTC. The rearrangement joins TRBV4-2 to TRBJ1-2; unclear D gene. The CDR3 contains 19 residues. Between the trimmed V and J ends, which lost 0 bases and 5 bases, there was a span of 25 bases. Germline V gene data show CDR1 as LGHNA and CDR2 as YNFKEQ.